The 8 T cell receptor beta chains below come from one sample, sequenced in a study of shared clonotypes between healthy human individuals. The table came from immunoSEQ multiplex PCR; TCRdb's copy has only in-frame clones and leaves some out. The repertoire consists of around 1.9 million clones, with about 93% occurring once and the leading ten covering roughly 1.8%. The naive CD8 subset, CD45RO-negative cells positively selected for CCR7, excluded terminally differentiated effector memory CD45RA+ cells. Specimen: naive CD8+ T cells from PBMCs. These receptors originate from a man aged 18 to 30 in good health. Some clones in this sample may be carry-over from other donors' samples.

This clone was counted only a few times. Other DNA sequences in this sample translate to the same CDR3. The chain joins TRBV7-9 to TRBJ2-5; D not resolved. The ends were cut back, 1 base at V and 3 bases at J, with 3 bases in the middle. Germline-derived CDR1 and CDR2 are SEHNR and FQNEAQ (reference sequence). This CDR3 contains 12 residues. The CDR3 region has the DNA TGTGCCAGCAGCTTAGGGGAAGAGACCCAGTACTTC. This gives the protein CASSLGEETQYF.

This clone was recorded only once. The chain combines TRBV15 with TRBJ1-2; possible D gene TRBD1, 6 bases. V dropped 2 bases and J dropped 4 bases, with 20 bases sitting between them. Per germline, CDR1 LNHNV and CDR2 YYDKDF (reference sequence). CDR3 length: 17 residues. CDR3 DNA: TGTGCCACCAGCAGAACACCGGGTGCAGGGGTCGTCTATGGCTACACCTTC. Amino acids: CATSRTPGAGVVYGYTF.

CDR3 sequence (DNA): TGTGCCAGCAGCCATGGGGACAGGCCATACAATGAGCAGTTCTTC. This encodes CASSHGDRPYNEQFF. The V call is TRBV9, the J call TRBJ2-1, with TRBD1 matching 8 bases. With V trimmed by 4 bases and J by 4 bases, 7 bases remained unmatched. This CDR3 has 15 residues. Germline-derived CDR1 and CDR2 are SGDLS and YYNGEE.

This clone was seen a handful of times. The V call is TRBV28, the J call TRBJ1-1; tentatively, D is TRBD1 (5 bases). The CDR3 runs 13 residues. Germline CDR1 reads MDHEN; CDR2 reads SYDVKM. Deletions cut 3 bases from V and 3 bases from J, with 8 bases between. Here the CDR3 reads CASSFLGDTEAFF. The CDR3 nucleotides read TGTGCCAGCAGTTTCTTGGGGGACACTGAAGCTTTCTTT.

This clone was observed once. This chain uses TRBV19 with TRBJ1-1; maybe TRBD1 (5 bases). The ends were cut back, 7 bases at V and 1 base at J, with 13 bases in the middle. This CDR3 is 14 amino acids long. Germline-derived CDR1 and CDR2 are LNHDA and SQIVND (reference sequence). The CDR3 region is CASNPREGNTEAFF. CDR3 DNA: TGTGCCAGTAACCCCAGGGAGGGGAACACTGAAGCTTTCTTT.

The chain carries TRBV28 and TRBJ1-1, with a possible D match to TRBD1 (6 bases). V gave up 2 bases and J gave up 5 bases, with 18 bases separating them. Germline lookup yields CDR1 MDHEN and CDR2 SYDVKM. The CDR3 is 16 residues long. The CDR3 nucleotides read TGTGCCAGCAGTTTAACAGAGGGGGGATTGGGTACTGAAGCTTTCTTT. It translates to CASSLTEGGLGTEAFF.

The V and J genes are TRBV7-9 and TRBJ2-5, with a tentative D call TRBD2 (5 bases). Looked up from germline, CDR1 is SEHNR and CDR2 is FQNEAQ (reference sequence). This CDR3 spans 16 amino acids. V lost 2 bases and J 1 base, leaving 14 bases between the germline ends. Here the CDR3 reads CASSLNNAGGQETQYF. The DNA of the CDR3 is TGTGCCAGCAGCTTAAATAACGCAGGAGGCCAAGAGACCCAGTACTTC.

The chain uses TRBV30 and TRBJ2-7, with TRBD1 matching over 8 bases. Per germline, CDR1 GTSNPN and CDR2 SVGIG (reference sequence). V lost 0 bases to trimming and J lost 0 bases; unmatched junction nucleotides: 4. The CDR3 covers 15 residues. CDR3 protein: CAWSVRDRLSYEQYF. The CDR3 DNA reads TGTGCCTGGAGTGTAAGGGACAGGCTCTCCTACGAGCAGTACTTC.